The 12 T cell receptor beta chains presented below share a single source sample, sequenced in a study of cytomegalovirus exposure and HLA in healthy donors (dated by TCRdb to 2017 to 2019). Library preparation was by the immunoSEQ multiplex PCR assay. In TCRdb, the immuneACCESS table is reduced to in-frame sequences with V and J assigned. These tables do not hold every clone; where another copy was compared, an unresolved V gene accounts for under half, and the others remain unexplained. For this sample the table gives over 200,000 clones, of which 80% to 95% were detected only once. The ten largest clones represent 3% to 3.5% of the sample. The sample taken for sequencing was PBMCs. The receptors originated from a woman aged 25 to 39 in good health and CMV-seronegative.

The J gene is TRBJ2-7, the V gene TRBV7-3; TRBD2 aligns across 12 bases. Germline V gene data show CDR1 as SGHTA and CDR2 as FQGTGA. The CDR3 totals 15 residues. With 5 bases clipped from V and 5 bases from J, the junction kept 7 bases outside the gene matches. The CDR3 nucleotides read TGTGCCAGCAGCCCTAGCGGGAGGGCCTACAACGAGCAGTACTTC. Translated, it gives CASSPSGRAYNEQYF.

The chain is built from TRBV29-1 and TRBJ2-1; the match to TRBD1 covers 7 bases. The CDR3 extends over 14 amino acids. Germline-derived CDR1 and CDR2 are SQVTM and ANQGSEA. J was trimmed by 2 bases and V by 5 bases; bases with no gene match: 6. The CDR3 region has the DNA TGCAGCGTTTCATTTGGGACAGCCTACAATGAGCAGTTCTTC. Translated, it gives CSVSFGTAYNEQFF.

V gene TRBV6-5 combines with J gene TRBJ2-1; TRBD2 aligns across 11 bases. The CDR3 has 15 amino acids. CDR1 MNHEY and CDR2 SVGAGI come from the germline V gene. Trimming at V came to 6 bases and at J to 4 bases, leaving 5 bases not matched to a gene. The CDR3 DNA is TGTGCCAGCAGACCAGGACTAGCGGGTTACAATGAGCAGTTCTTC. It encodes CASRPGLAGYNEQFF.

V gene TRBV5-6 combines with J gene TRBJ2-5, with TRBD2 matching over 7 bases. This CDR3 is 14 amino acids long. V gave up 2 bases and J gave up 5 bases; unmatched junction bases: 6. Germline CDR1 SGHDT, CDR2 YYEEEE. CDR3 residues: CASSFGLGVETQYF. CDR3 nucleotide sequence: TGTGCCAGCAGCTTTGGACTAGGGGTCGAGACCCAGTACTTC.

V gene TRBV27 combines with J gene TRBJ2-1; D is possibly TRBD1 or TRBD2 (5 bases each). This CDR3 has 14 amino acids. CDR1 and CDR2 (germline): MNHEY, SMNVEV (reference sequence). V was clipped by 6 bases and J by 3 bases, with 12 bases between them. The CDR3 region has the DNA TGTGCCAGCAGCTACCGGGACGGCTACAATGAGCAGTTCTTC. Translating it yields CASSYRDGYNEQFF.

The V call is TRBV4-2, the J call TRBJ2-7; TRBD1 matches 9 bases. The V and J ends lost 1 base and 5 bases, in that order; junction bases with no gene match: 3. CDR1 is LGHNA and CDR2 is YNFKEQ in the germline V gene. The CDR3 loop spans 14 amino acids. CDR3: CASSQAGTGNEQYF. CDR3 sequence (DNA): TGTGCCAGCAGCCAAGCCGGGACAGGGAACGAGCAGTACTTC.

This chain connects TRBV2 to TRBJ2-5, with 8 bases that match TRBD1. Losses at the gene ends were 4 bases for V and 4 bases for J; bases not matched to a gene: 2. This CDR3 is 13 amino acids long. Germline V CDR1 and CDR2: SNHLY, FYNNEI. The CDR3 DNA reads as TGTGCCAGCAGTGCAGGGGGCGTAGAGACCCAGTACTTC. This encodes CASSAGGVETQYF.

This clone has only one observation. The V call is TRBV2, the J call TRBJ1-1; D is possibly TRBD1 (6 bases). Germline values: CDR1 SNHLY, CDR2 FYNNEI. Between the trimmed V and J ends, which lost 1 base and 6 bases, there was a span of 12 bases. The length of the CDR3 is 14 residues. CDR3 amino acids: CASSEEGELSEAFF. The CDR3, as DNA: TGTGCCAGCAGTGAAGAGGGGGAGCTTTCTGAAGCTTTCTTT.

In DNA, the CDR3 is TGCGCCAGCAGCGTCGGACAGGGGAGGGAAGCTTTCTTT. Protein sequence: CASSVGQGREAFF. This chain links TRBV5-1 with TRBJ1-1; 9 bases are a match to TRBD1. CDR3 length equals 13 residues. With 4 bases clipped from V and 8 bases from J, the junction kept 6 bases outside the gene matches. Looked up from germline, CDR1 is SGHRS and CDR2 is YFSETQ.

The J gene is TRBJ2-4, the V gene TRBV7-9; D uncertain. The germline V gene has CDR1 SEHNR and CDR2 FQNEAQ (reference sequence). There are 13 residues in the CDR3. Trimming removed 5 bases at V and 0 bases at J, with 5 bases between. CDR3 sequence (DNA): TGTGCCAGCAGCCGGGTAGCCAAAAACATTCAGTACTTC. Translation gives CASSRVAKNIQYF.

The CDR3, as DNA: TGCGCCAGCAGCCAAGAGGGCAGGGGGTCAAGAAACACCATATATTTT. Protein sequence: CASSQEGRGSRNTIYF. The rearrangement uses TRBV4-1 and TRBJ1-3, with 7 bases lining up with TRBD1. Looked up from germline, CDR1 is MGHRA and CDR2 is YSYEKL. The CDR3 extends over 16 amino acids. The V segment lost 0 bases and the J segment 5 bases; nucleotides outside the gene matches: 7.

The chain employs TRBV28 and TRBJ2-2, with TRBD1 identical over 7 bases. CDR1 MDHEN and CDR2 SYDVKM come from the germline V gene. The CDR3 has 16 residues. V shed 5 bases, J shed 1 base, and the junction held 7 bases outside the gene matches. The CDR3 region is CASSEVWTGNTGELFF. DNA for the CDR3: TGTGCCAGCAGTGAAGTCTGGACAGGGAACACCGGGGAGCTGTTTTTT.